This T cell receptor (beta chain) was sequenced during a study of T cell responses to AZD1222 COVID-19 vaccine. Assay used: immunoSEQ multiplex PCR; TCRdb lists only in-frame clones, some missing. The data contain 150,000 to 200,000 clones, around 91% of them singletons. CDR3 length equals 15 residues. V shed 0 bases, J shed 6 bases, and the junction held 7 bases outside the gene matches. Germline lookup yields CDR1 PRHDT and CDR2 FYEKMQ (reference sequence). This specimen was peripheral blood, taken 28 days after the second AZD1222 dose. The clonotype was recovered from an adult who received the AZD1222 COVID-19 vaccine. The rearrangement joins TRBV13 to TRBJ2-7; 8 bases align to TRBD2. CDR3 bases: TGTGCCAGCAGCTTAGGCCGTTGGCGGGGGGCCGAGCAGTACTTC. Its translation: CASSLGRWRGAEQYF. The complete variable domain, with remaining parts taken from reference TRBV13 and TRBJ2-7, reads AAGVIQSPRHLIKEKRETATLKCYPIPRHDTVYWYQQGPGQDPQFLISFYEKMQSDKGSIPDRFSAQQFSDYHSELNMSSLELGDSALYFCASSLGRWRGAEQYFGPGTRLTVT.